This TCR beta chain was sequenced for a study of T cell responses to AZD1222 COVID-19 vaccine. Study-level points and caveats: In a largely white British group with more females than males, clonal diversity was possibly underestimated.

The assay was immunoSEQ multiplex PCR, and TCRdb's table has in-frame clones only and misses some. Of approximately 120,000 clones listed, around 87% were seen once; the top ten hold 8.5% to 12%. Note on this clone: Its antigen is currently unknown.

The sequencing here drew on peripheral blood, taken on day 0 of AZD1222 vaccination. This sequence was found in an adult in good health.

The CDR3 protein is CASRVAGGLYNEQFF. Written as DNA, the CDR3 is TGTGCCAGCAGGGTAGCGGGAGGGCTGTACAATGAGCAGTTCTTC. This chain joins TRBV27 and TRBJ2-1; TRBD2 matches 11 bases. J gave up 4 bases and V 6 bases, and 5 bases lay outside the gene matches. Germline V lookup: CDR1 MNHEY, CDR2 SMNVEV (reference sequence). CDR3 length: 15 amino acids.